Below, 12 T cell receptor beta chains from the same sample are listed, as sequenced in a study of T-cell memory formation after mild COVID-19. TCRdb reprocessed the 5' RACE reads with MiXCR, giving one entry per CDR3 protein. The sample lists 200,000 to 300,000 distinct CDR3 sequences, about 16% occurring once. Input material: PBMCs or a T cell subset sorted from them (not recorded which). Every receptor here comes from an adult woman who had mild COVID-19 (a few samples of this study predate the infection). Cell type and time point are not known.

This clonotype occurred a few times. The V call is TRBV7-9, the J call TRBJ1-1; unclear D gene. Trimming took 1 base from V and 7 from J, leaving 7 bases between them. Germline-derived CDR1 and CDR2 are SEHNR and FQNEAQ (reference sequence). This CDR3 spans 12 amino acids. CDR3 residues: CASSLVLGEAFF. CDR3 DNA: TGTGCCAGCAGCTTAGTCTTGGGTGAAGCTTTCTTT.

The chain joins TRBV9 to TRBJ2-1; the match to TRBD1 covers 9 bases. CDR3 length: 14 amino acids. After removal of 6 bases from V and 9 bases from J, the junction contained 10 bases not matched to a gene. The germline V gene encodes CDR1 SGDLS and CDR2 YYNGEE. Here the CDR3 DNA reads TGTGCCAGCAACCGGGACAGGGTCAACGGTGAGCAGTTCTTC. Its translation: CASNRDRVNGEQFF.

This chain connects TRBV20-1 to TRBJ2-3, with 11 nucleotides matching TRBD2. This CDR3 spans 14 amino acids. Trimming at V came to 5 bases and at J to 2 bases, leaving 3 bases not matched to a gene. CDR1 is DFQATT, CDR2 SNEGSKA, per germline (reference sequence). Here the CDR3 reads CSALAGGSTDTQYF. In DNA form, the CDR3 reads TGCAGTGCTCTAGCGGGAGGATCCACAGATACGCAGTATTTT.

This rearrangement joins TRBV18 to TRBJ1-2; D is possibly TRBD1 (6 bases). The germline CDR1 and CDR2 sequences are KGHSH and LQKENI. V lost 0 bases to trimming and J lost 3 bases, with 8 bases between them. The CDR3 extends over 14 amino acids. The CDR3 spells CASSPPYRDYGYTF. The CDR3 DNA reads TGTGCCAGCTCACCACCCTACAGGGACTATGGCTACACCTTC. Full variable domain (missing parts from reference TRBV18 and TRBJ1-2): NAGVMQNPRHLVRRRGQEARLRCSPMKGHSHVYWYRQLPEEGLKFMVYLQKENIIDESGMPKERFSAEFPKEGPSILRIQQVVRGDSAAYFCASSPPYRDYGYTFGSGTRLTVV.

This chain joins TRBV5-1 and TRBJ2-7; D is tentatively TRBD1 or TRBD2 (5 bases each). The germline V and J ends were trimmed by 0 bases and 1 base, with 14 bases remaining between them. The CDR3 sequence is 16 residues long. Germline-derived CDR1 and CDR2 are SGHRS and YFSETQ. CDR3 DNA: TGCGCCAGCAGCTTGGCCGGGGCAGGCCTGTCCTACGAGCAGTACTTC. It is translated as CASSLAGAGLSYEQYF.

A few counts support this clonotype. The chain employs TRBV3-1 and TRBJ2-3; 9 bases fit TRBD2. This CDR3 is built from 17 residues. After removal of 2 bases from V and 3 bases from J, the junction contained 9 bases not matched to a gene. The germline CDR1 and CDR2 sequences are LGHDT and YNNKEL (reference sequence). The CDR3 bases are TGTGCCAGCAGCCAACATCAGACTAGCGGAGAAACAGATACGCAGTATTTT. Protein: CASSQHQTSGETDTQYF.

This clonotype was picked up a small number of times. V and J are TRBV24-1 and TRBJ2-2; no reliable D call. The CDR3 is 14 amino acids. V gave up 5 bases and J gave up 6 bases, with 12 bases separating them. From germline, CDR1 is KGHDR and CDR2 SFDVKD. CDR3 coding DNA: TGTGCCACCAGTGGAGTTGCCCGGGCCGGGGAGCTGTTTTTT. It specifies CATSGVARAGELFF.

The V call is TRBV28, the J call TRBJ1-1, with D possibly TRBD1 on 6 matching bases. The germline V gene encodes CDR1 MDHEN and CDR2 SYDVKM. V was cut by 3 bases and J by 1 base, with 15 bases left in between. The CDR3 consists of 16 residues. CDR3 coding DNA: TGTGCCAGCAGTTTTCAACAGGGTAAGGGGAACACTGAAGCTTTCTTT. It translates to CASSFQQGKGNTEAFF. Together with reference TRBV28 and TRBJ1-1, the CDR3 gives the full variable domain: DVKVTQSSRYLVKRTGEKVFLECVQDMDHENMFWYRQDPGLGLRLIYFSYDVKMKEKGDIPEGYSVSREKKERFSLILESASTNQTSMYLCASSFQQGKGNTEAFFGQGTRLTVV.

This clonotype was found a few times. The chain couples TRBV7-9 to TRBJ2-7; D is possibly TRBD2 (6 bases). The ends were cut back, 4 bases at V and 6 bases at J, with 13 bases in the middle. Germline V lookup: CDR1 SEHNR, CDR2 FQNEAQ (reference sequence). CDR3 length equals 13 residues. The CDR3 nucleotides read TGTGCCAGCAGCTCGGTCGGCGGGATCGAGCAGTACTTC. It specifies CASSSVGGIEQYF.

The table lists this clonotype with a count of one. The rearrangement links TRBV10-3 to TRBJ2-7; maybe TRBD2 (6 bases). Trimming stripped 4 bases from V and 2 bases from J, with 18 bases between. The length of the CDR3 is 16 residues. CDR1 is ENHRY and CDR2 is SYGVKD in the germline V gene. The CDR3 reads CAISGGRGSTTYEQYF. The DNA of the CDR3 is TGTGCCATCAGTGGGGGACGGGGGTCAACTACCTACGAGCAGTACTTC.

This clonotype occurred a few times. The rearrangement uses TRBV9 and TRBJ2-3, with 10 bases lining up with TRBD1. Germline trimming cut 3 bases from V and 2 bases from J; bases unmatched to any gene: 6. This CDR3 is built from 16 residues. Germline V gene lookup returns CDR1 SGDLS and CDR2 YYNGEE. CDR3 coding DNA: TGTGCCAGCAGCGCAGGCGGGACAGGGGTCACAGATACGCAGTATTTT. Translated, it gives CASSAGGTGVTDTQYF.

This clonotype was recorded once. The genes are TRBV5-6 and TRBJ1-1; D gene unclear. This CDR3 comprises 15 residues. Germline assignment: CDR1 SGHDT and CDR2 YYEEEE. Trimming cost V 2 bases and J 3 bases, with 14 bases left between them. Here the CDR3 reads CASSLAMRLDTEAFF. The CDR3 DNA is TGTGCCAGCAGCTTAGCTATGAGGTTGGACACTGAAGCTTTCTTT. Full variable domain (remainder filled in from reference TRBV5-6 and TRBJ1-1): DAGVTQSPTHLIKTRGQQVTLRCSPKSGHDTVSWYQQALGQGPQFIFQYYEEEERQRGNFPDRFSGHQFPNYSSELNVNALLLGDSALYLCASSLAMRLDTEAFFGQGTRLTVV.